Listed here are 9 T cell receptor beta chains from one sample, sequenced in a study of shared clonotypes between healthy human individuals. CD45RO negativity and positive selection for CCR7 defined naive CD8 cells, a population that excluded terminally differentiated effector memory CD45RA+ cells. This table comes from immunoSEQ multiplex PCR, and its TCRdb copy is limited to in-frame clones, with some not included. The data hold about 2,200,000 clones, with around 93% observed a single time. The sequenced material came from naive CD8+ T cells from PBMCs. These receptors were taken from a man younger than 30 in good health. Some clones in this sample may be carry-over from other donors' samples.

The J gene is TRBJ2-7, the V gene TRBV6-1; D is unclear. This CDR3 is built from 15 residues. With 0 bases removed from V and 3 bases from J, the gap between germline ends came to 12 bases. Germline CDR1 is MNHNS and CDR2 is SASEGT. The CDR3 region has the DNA TGTGCCAGCAGTGAAGCGAAGGGCTTTAACTACGAGCAGTACTTC. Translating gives CASSEAKGFNYEQYF.

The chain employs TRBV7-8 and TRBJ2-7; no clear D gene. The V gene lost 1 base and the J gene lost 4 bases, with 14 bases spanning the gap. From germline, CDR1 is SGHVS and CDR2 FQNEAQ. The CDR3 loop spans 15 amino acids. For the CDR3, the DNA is TGTGCCAGCAGCTTAGGCGGATCCCAGAGATACGAGCAGTACTTC. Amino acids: CASSLGGSQRYEQYF.

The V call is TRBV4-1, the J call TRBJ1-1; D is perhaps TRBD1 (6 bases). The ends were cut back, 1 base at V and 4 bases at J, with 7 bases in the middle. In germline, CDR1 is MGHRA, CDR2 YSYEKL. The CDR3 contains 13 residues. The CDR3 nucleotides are TGCGCCAGCAGCCAAGCACAGGGCACTGAAGCTTTCTTT. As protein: CASSQAQGTEAFF.

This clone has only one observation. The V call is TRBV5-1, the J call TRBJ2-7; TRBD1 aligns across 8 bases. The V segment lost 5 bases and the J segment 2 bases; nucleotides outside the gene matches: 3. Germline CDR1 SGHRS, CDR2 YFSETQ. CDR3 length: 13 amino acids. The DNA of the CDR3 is TGCGCCAGCAGATCGGACAGGGCCTACGAGCAGTACTTC. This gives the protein CASRSDRAYEQYF.

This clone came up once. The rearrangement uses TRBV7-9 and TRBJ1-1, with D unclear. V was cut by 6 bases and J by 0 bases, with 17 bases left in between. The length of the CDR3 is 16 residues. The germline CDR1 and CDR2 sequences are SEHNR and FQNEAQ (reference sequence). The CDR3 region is CASSLKPRELNTEAFF. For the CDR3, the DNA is TGTGCCAGCAGTTTAAAGCCAAGGGAATTGAACACTGAAGCTTTCTTT.

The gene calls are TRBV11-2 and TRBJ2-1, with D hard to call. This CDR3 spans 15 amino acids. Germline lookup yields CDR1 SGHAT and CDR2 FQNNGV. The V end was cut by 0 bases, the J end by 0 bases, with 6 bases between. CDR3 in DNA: TGTGCCAGCAGCTTAGAGCTTAGCTCCTACAATGAGCAGTTCTTC. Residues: CASSLELSSYNEQFF.

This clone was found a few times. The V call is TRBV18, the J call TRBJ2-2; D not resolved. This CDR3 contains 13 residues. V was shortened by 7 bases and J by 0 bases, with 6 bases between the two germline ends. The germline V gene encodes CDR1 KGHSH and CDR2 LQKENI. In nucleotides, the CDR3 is TGTGCCAGCTACTTCGCGAACACCGGGGAGCTGTTTTTT. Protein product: CASYFANTGELFF.

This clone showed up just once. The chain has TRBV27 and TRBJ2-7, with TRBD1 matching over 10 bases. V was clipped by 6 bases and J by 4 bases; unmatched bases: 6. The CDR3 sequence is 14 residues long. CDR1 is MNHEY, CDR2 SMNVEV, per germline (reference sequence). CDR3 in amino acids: CASRLDRGQYEQYF. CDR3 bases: TGTGCCAGCAGACTAGACAGGGGGCAATACGAGCAGTACTTC.

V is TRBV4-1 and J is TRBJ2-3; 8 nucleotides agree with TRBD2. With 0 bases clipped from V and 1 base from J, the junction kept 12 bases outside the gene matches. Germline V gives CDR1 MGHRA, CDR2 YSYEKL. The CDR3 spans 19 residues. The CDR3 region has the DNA TGCGCCAGCAGCCAAGACCGGGTGGTAAGCGGGAGCCGCACAGATACGCAGTATTTT. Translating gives CASSQDRVVSGSRTDTQYF.